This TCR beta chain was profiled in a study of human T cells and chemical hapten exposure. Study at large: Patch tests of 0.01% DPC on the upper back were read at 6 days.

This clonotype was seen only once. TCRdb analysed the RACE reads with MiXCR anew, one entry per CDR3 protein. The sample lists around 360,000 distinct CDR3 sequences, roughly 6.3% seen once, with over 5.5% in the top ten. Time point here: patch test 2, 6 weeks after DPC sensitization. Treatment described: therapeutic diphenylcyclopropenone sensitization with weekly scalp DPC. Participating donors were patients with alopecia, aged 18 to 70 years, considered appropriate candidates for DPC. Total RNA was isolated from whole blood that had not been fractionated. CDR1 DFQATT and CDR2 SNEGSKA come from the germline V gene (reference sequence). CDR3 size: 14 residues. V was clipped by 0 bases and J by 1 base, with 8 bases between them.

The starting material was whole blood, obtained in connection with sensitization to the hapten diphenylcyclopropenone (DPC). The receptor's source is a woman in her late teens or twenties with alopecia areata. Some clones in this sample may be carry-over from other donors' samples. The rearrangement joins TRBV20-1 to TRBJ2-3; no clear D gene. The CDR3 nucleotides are TGCAGTGCTAGAGATCTTGACGGCACAGATACGCAGTATTTT. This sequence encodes CSARDLDGTDTQYF.